This is a list of T cell receptor beta chains from one sample in a study of T cell responses to AZD1222 COVID-19 vaccine. Sequencing was performed with immunoSEQ multiplex PCR; in TCRdb, only in-frame clones are kept and a portion is missing. The data hold 110,000 to 150,000 clones, with approximately 93% observed a single time. The material sequenced was peripheral blood, taken on day 0 of MenACWY control vaccination. The receptors shown here come from an adult in good health. The CDR3 runs from the conserved cysteine through the conserved F or W. The order of the fields is V gene, clone size, D gene, J gene, CDR3 protein, CDR3 DNA. A D gene is named only where the DNA matches it firmly. Only part of the rows carry a size: once, few, many, or a class if the clone is expanded.

v_gene: TRBV4-1; abundance: -; d_gene: TRBD1; j_gene: TRBJ1-6; CDR3aa: CASSQRFQDRGFSPLHF; CDR3nt: TGCGCCAGCAGCCAAAGATTCCAGGACAGGGGTTTTTCACCCCTCCACTTT
v_gene: TRBV7-2; abundance: -; d_gene: -; j_gene: TRBJ2-5; CDR3aa: CASSLRQGGLQTQYF; CDR3nt: TGTGCCAGCAGCTTAAGGCAGGGTGGGCTACAGACCCAGTACTTC
v_gene: TRBV28; abundance: -; d_gene: TRBD1; j_gene: TRBJ2-3; CDR3aa: CASSSSGQGTRDTQYF; CDR3nt: TGTGCCAGCAGTTCTTCAGGACAGGGCACGCGGGATACGCAGTATTTT
v_gene: TRBV27; abundance: -; d_gene: -; j_gene: TRBJ1-5; CDR3aa: CASRTLDRNSNQPQHF; CDR3nt: TGTGCCAGCAGAACTCTAGACAGAAATAGCAATCAGCCCCAGCATTTT
v_gene: TRBV6-1; abundance: once; d_gene: -; j_gene: TRBJ1-2; CDR3aa: CASSENQLYGYTF; CDR3nt: TGTGCCAGCAGTGAAAACCAATTGTATGGCTACACCTTC
v_gene: TRBV5-1; abundance: -; d_gene: TRBD2; j_gene: TRBJ2-3; CDR3aa: CASSLASGSTDTQYF; CDR3nt: TGCGCCAGCAGCTTGGCTAGCGGGAGCACAGATACGCAGTATTTT
v_gene: TRBV4-1; abundance: -; d_gene: -; j_gene: TRBJ1-4; CDR3aa: CASSQPIQQGNEKLFF; CDR3nt: TGCGCCAGCAGCCAACCGATTCAACAGGGAAATGAAAAACTGTTTTTT
v_gene: TRBV5-1; abundance: -; d_gene: -; j_gene: TRBJ1-4; CDR3aa: CASSLTYRATNEKLFF; CDR3nt: TGCGCCAGCAGCTTGACCTATAGAGCGACTAATGAAAAACTGTTTTTT
v_gene: TRBV9; abundance: -; d_gene: -; j_gene: TRBJ2-2; CDR3aa: CASSVELPARSSGELFF; CDR3nt: TGTGCCAGCAGCGTAGAACTCCCCGCCCGGTCTTCCGGGGAGCTGTTTTTT
v_gene: TRBV19; abundance: -; d_gene: -; j_gene: TRBJ1-1; CDR3aa: CASSIARESEAFF; CDR3nt: TGTGCCAGTAGTATAGCAAGAGAATCTGAAGCTTTCTTT
v_gene: TRBV6-5; abundance: once; d_gene: TRBD1; j_gene: TRBJ2-7; CDR3aa: CASSYSSGTGGYEQYF; CDR3nt: TGTGCCAGCAGTTACTCGTCCGGGACAGGGGGCTACGAGCAGTACTTC
v_gene: TRBV2; abundance: -; d_gene: -; j_gene: TRBJ1-2; CDR3aa: CASRPGYGIGYTF; CDR3nt: TGTGCCAGCAGACCAGGGTATGGCATAGGCTACACCTTC
v_gene: TRBV27; abundance: -; d_gene: -; j_gene: TRBJ2-1; CDR3aa: CASSLRLDNEQFF; CDR3nt: TGTGCCAGCAGTCTTCGACTCGACAATGAGCAGTTCTTC
v_gene: TRBV10-2; abundance: -; d_gene: -; j_gene: TRBJ2-3; CDR3aa: CASSDRQAVSTDTQYF; CDR3nt: TGCGCCAGCAGTGACCGACAGGCAGTTAGCACAGATACGCAGTATTTT
v_gene: TRBV13; abundance: once; d_gene: TRBD2; j_gene: TRBJ2-3; CDR3aa: CASSLWANTGGSPDTQYF; CDR3nt: TGTGCCAGCAGCTTATGGGCCAATACGGGGGGTTCCCCAGATACGCAGTATTTT
v_gene: TRBV10-2; abundance: once; d_gene: -; j_gene: TRBJ1-6; CDR3aa: CASTGQLNSPLHF; CDR3nt: TGCGCCAGCACGGGCCAGCTTAATTCACCCCTCCACTTT
v_gene: TRBV2; abundance: -; d_gene: -; j_gene: TRBJ2-7; CDR3aa: CASSDQPGIPKDYEQYF; CDR3nt: TGTGCCAGCAGTGACCAACCCGGGATCCCCAAAGACTACGAGCAGTACTTC
v_gene: TRBV7-2; abundance: -; d_gene: -; j_gene: TRBJ1-2; CDR3aa: CASSSYLSSNYGYTF; CDR3nt: TGTGCCAGCAGCTCCTACTTATCCTCTAACTATGGCTACACCTTC
v_gene: TRBV6-5; abundance: once; d_gene: TRBD1; j_gene: TRBJ2-1; CDR3aa: CASTTGTGAAEQFF; CDR3nt: TGTGCCAGCACCACCGGGACAGGGGCAGCTGAGCAGTTCTTC
v_gene: TRBV9; abundance: -; d_gene: TRBD2; j_gene: TRBJ2-3; CDR3aa: CASSAAGRWADTQYF; CDR3nt: TGTGCCAGCAGCGCAGCGGGGAGGTGGGCAGATACGCAGTATTTT
v_gene: TRBV10-3; abundance: -; d_gene: -; j_gene: TRBJ1-2; CDR3aa: CAISESVGYGYTF; CDR3nt: TGTGCCATCAGTGAGTCGGTGGGCTATGGCTACACCTTC
v_gene: TRBV7-8; abundance: -; d_gene: -; j_gene: TRBJ2-5; CDR3aa: CASSLTVGEKGETQYF; CDR3nt: TGTGCCAGCAGCTTAACGGTCGGGGAGAAAGGGGAGACCCAGTACTTC
v_gene: TRBV10-2; abundance: -; d_gene: -; j_gene: TRBJ2-7; CDR3aa: CATLGAAEGSYEQYF; CDR3nt: TGCGCCACCCTAGGAGCGGCAGAAGGCTCCTACGAGCAGTACTTC
v_gene: TRBV4-1; abundance: -; d_gene: TRBD2; j_gene: TRBJ2-1; CDR3aa: CASSQDWTRLVNEQFF; CDR3nt: TGCGCCAGCAGCCAAGACTGGACTAGGTTAGTAAATGAGCAGTTCTTC
v_gene: TRBV3-1/TRBV3-2; abundance: -; d_gene: -; j_gene: TRBJ2-1; CDR3aa: CASSQDLGLHNEQFF; CDR3nt: TGTGCCAGCAGCCAAGATTTGGGACTCCACAATGAGCAGTTCTTC